The present T cell receptor beta chain was sequenced within a study of T cell repertoires in cytomegalovirus infection. In its sample, this clonotype was seen many times. As yet, its antigen is unknown. Using its own MiXCR run on the reads, TCRdb lists one record per CDR3 protein. The sample records hundreds of thousands of distinct CDR3 sequences, about 30% being singletons. This CDR3 has 15 residues. Germline CDR1 reads SEHNR; CDR2 reads FQNEAQ (reference sequence). V shed 2 bases, J shed 7 bases, and the junction held 8 bases outside the gene matches. The chain uses TRBV7-9 and TRBJ1-1; 9 bases are shared with TRBD1. This TCR came from a human donor in good health (CMV status not recorded). Some clones in this sample may be carry-over from other donors' samples. The specimen comprised cultured PBMCs, sampled from culture after CMV antigen stimulation. Here the CDR3 DNA reads TGTGCCAGCAGCTTACAACAGGGGGCACGTGATGAAGCTTTCTTT. This translates into CASSLQQGARDEAFF.